This TCR beta chain is drawn from a study of CD8+ T cells in alopecia areata. Overall study findings and caveats: Mice showed TCR sharing more clearly than patients did, possibly owing to HLA. Lesional tissue from the scalp (especially in alopecia totalis/universalis) showed higher clonality than normal scalp.

Germline V gene data show CDR1 as NNHDY and CDR2 as SYVADS. This CDR3 spans 16 amino acids. Trimming cost V 6 bases and J 3 bases; bases outside gene matches: 9. A note on this clone: Its antigen remains unidentified. Mouse gene names and germline throughout. The read is 4 residues too short to cover the CDR3 end, so that end is filled in from the germline J gene.

cDNA reverse transcribed from extracted RNA served as the sequencing template. Clones were read by immunoSEQ multiplex PCR, and TCRdb kept only the in-frame ones, dropping some. There are about 110,000 clones in the sample, none observed a single time. The V gene is TRBV13-3, the J gene TRBJ2-2, with 9 bases identical to TRBD1. The material sequenced was lesional skin. This TCR was recovered from a C3H/HeJ mouse with alopecia areata. This strain's MHC haplotype is H2-k. The covered CDR3 bases are TGTGCCAGCATAAGCCGGGACAGGGAGGACACCGGG. As protein: CASISRDREDTG. The complete CDR3 sequence is CASISRDREDTGQLYF.